This T cell receptor beta chain was sequenced during a study of blood T cell repertoires in COVID-19. Study-level background: COVID-19 samples from acute and convalescent phases originated in the United States, Italy and Spain. Nucleic acid was either cDNA or gDNA, and it came from T cells, B-cell-depleted T cells, or PBMCs.

Authors' processing steps: Amplification of reference gene primers was used by the study to estimate nucleated cell counts. The protocol was immunoSEQ multiplex PCR, while the TCRdb copy is restricted to in-frame clones and leaves out a portion. The V and J calls and clone size come from that table; D and trimming were worked out from the DNA. Of over 110,000 clones in the sample, 88% were seen once. Germline CDR1 SNHLY, CDR2 FYNNEI. The CDR3 sequence is 16 residues long. Trimming removed 5 bases at V and 0 bases at J, with 14 bases between. This receptor was identified in a human donor in a cohort sampled during active COVID-19. The sample was peripheral blood. The J gene is TRBJ1-3, the V gene TRBV2; D is unresolved. CDR3: CASSSEDSSSGNTIYF. Here the CDR3 DNA reads TGTGCCAGCAGTTCGGAGGACTCGAGCTCTGGAAACACCATATATTTT.